The subject of this entry is one TCR beta chain. Its antigen is currently unknown. V was trimmed by 3 bases and J by 6 bases, leaving 12 bases between them. The CDR3 is 14 residues long. Germline-derived CDR1 and CDR2 are LGHDT and YNNKEL (reference sequence). These data are taken from a study of T-cell reconstitution after alpha-beta-depleted transplantation in children. Findings of the study overall: Surviving recipient T cells and intrathymic progenitors accounted for some patients' high TCRbeta diversity at day 60. Two months or so post-transplant, alpha-beta T cells reportedly derived from several hundred expanded graft clones. One year post-transplant, T-cell counts and diversity were largely derived from T cells produced anew.

For TCRbeta, the library was prepared with unique molecular identifiers. TCRdb re-called the PCR reads through MiXCR, storing one row per CDR3 protein. The sample records some 120,000 distinct CDR3 sequences, around a tenth being singletons. This receptor was identified in a boy aged 2 to 10 with acute lymphoblastic leukemia, due to receive a stem cell transplant. The sample in question was PBMCs, obtained before TCRalphabeta/CD19-depleted stem cell transplant. The gene calls are TRBV3-1 and TRBJ2-1; unclear D gene. The CDR3 DNA follows: TGTGCCAGCAGCCAGAGGACGCTTGGCAATGAGCAGTTCTTC. Its protein product is CASSQRTLGNEQFF.